Here is one T cell receptor (beta chain) with its context. There are 15 residues in the CDR3. With 2 bases clipped from V and 7 bases from J, the junction kept 5 bases outside the gene matches. CDR1 and CDR2 (germline): SGHRS, YFSETQ. Here immunoSEQ multiplex PCR was the method, and the copy in TCRdb shows in-frame clones only, minus some. This sample has 190,000 or so clones; 72% occur once, and the top ten carry around 15%. This sample stems from a study of cytotoxic CD8 clonotypes in ibrutinib-treated CLL. This sequence originates from a human donor with chronic lymphocytic leukemia. The chain uses TRBV5-1 and TRBJ2-7, with 14 nucleotides matching TRBD2. The source was PBMCs, collected after 24 months of ibrutinib treatment. In DNA, the CDR3 is TGCGCCAGCAGCTTAGGGACTAGCGGGAGTGAAGAGCAGTACTTC. Amino acids: CASSLGTSGSEEQYF.